The 13 T cell receptor beta chains below were found in one sample sequenced in a study of blood T cell repertoires in COVID-19. Using immunoSEQ multiplex PCR, the repertoire was profiled, and TCRdb retains in-frame clones only, with some absent. The data contain about 170,000 clones, approximately 84% of them seen just once; the ten biggest clones take up 2.5% to 3%. The sequenced sample was peripheral blood. These receptors came from a woman of 80 years or more with COVID-19, enrolled during active disease.

The gene calls are TRBV6-1 and TRBJ2-3, with 8 bases lining up with TRBD2. Germline assignment: CDR1 MNHNS and CDR2 SASEGT. Trimming removed 3 bases from V and 3 bases from J; junction bases left unmatched: 8. There are 16 residues in the CDR3. The CDR3 is CASSDRRTSTTDTQYF. DNA for the CDR3: TGTGCCAGCAGTGATAGGCGGACTAGCACGACAGATACGCAGTATTTT.

This chain connects TRBV6-2 or TRBV6-3 to TRBJ1-5; D remains unclear. The CDR3 runs 14 residues. Germline V lookup: CDR1 MNHEY, CDR2 SVGEGT. V was cut by 4 bases and J by 1 base, with 8 bases left in between. CDR3 protein: CASSFGPSNQPQHF. The CDR3 DNA reads TGTGCCAGCAGTTTTGGGCCGAGCAATCAGCCCCAGCATTTT.

The V and J genes are TRBV5-6 and TRBJ2-6, with D uncertain. The CDR3 is 15 residues long. V lost 0 bases and J 1 base, leaving 5 bases between the germline ends. Germline CDR1 is SGHDT and CDR2 is YYEEEE. CDR3 sequence reads: CASSLGRSGANVLTF. DNA of the CDR3: TGTGCCAGCAGCTTGGGCCGGTCTGGGGCCAACGTCCTGACTTTC.

This clone has only one observation. This chain joins TRBV19 and TRBJ2-1; TRBD1 might be the D (6 bases). CDR1 and CDR2 (germline): LNHDA, SQIVND (reference sequence). The germline V and J ends were trimmed by 3 bases and 6 bases, with 12 bases remaining between them. The CDR3 is 14 residues long. The CDR3 here is CASSIRLGGNEQFF. In nucleotides, the CDR3 is TGTGCCAGTAGTATCAGGCTAGGGGGCAATGAGCAGTTCTTC. Complete variable domain (other parts from reference TRBV19 and TRBJ2-1): DGGITQSPKYLFRKEGQNVTLSCEQNLNHDAMYWYRQDPGQGLRLIYYSQIVNDFQKGDIAEGYSVSREKKESFPLTVTSAQKNPTAFYLCASSIRLGGNEQFFGPGTRLTVL.

The chain recombines TRBV27 with TRBJ1-2; perhaps TRBD1 as D (5 bases). CDR3 length: 16 amino acids. The V and J ends lost 3 bases and 0 bases respectively, with 14 bases between them. The germline V gene encodes CDR1 MNHEY and CDR2 SMNVEV (reference sequence). As DNA, the CDR3 is TGTGCCAGCAGTTTTTTGACAGCTTCATCTAACTATGGCTACACCTTC. Translating gives CASSFLTASSNYGYTF.

The chain has TRBV5-1 and TRBJ2-2, with TRBD2 as a possible D gene (6 bases). Germline CDR1 and CDR2: SGHRS and YFSETQ. Trimming shortened V by 4 bases and J by 0 bases, and 13 bases separated the two germline ends. The CDR3 sequence is 16 residues long. Here the CDR3 reads CASSVTGTSNTGELFF. The CDR3 DNA reads TGCGCCAGCAGCGTCACCGGGACTTCGAACACCGGGGAGCTGTTTTTT.

J is TRBJ2-3 and V is TRBV3-1 (or the pseudogene TRBV3-2); D perhaps matches TRBD2 (6 bases). Between the trimmed V and J ends, which lost 5 bases and 0 bases, there was a span of 12 bases. This CDR3 is 15 amino acids long. CDR1 and CDR2 (germline): LGHDT, YNNKEL (reference sequence). CDR3 nucleotide sequence: TGTGCCAGCAGCAAACTAGCAGCTAGCACAGATACGCAGTATTTT. Translation: CASSKLAASTDTQYF.

The gene calls are TRBV11-2 and TRBJ2-1, with D possibly matching TRBD2 (6 bases). Germline lookup yields CDR1 SGHAT and CDR2 FQNNGV. V shed 2 bases and J shed 0 bases, with 14 bases lying between them. This CDR3 spans 17 amino acids. In DNA form, the CDR3 reads TGTGCCAGCAGCTTACGCCTAGCGAAGAGCTCCTACAATGAGCAGTTCTTC. As protein: CASSLRLAKSSYNEQFF. Complete variable domain (other parts from reference TRBV11-2 and TRBJ2-1): EAGVAQSPRYKIIEKRQSVAFWCNPISGHATLYWYQQILGQGPKLLIQFQNNGVVDDSQLPKDRFSAERLKGVDSTLKIQPAKLEDSAVYLCASSLRLAKSSYNEQFFGPGTRLTVL.

The chain uses TRBV5-1 and TRBJ1-5, with TRBD1 identical over 11 bases. The CDR3 extends over 15 amino acids. With 4 bases clipped from V and 4 bases from J, the junction kept 4 bases outside the gene matches. Germline V gene lookup returns CDR1 SGHRS and CDR2 YFSETQ. CDR3 region: CASSPGDRGNQPQHF. CDR3 DNA sequence: TGCGCCAGCAGCCCCGGGGACAGGGGGAATCAGCCCCAGCATTTT.

The V call is TRBV11-2, the J call TRBJ2-5, with 8 bases lining up with TRBD2. V lost 5 bases, J lost 2 bases, and 7 bases stayed unmatched. This CDR3 has 15 amino acids. Germline V gene data show CDR1 as SGHAT and CDR2 as FQNNGV. This CDR3 reads CASSPSGSGQETQYF. In DNA, the CDR3 is TGTGCCAGCAGCCCCAGCGGGAGTGGGCAAGAGACCCAGTACTTC.

This chain uses TRBV18 with TRBJ1-2, with a possible D match to TRBD1 (6 bases). Trimming shortened V by 1 base and J by 1 base, and 10 bases separated the two germline ends. The CDR3 extends over 15 amino acids. Germline CDR1 is KGHSH and CDR2 is LQKENI. This CDR3 reads CASSPLSGDNYGYTF. CDR3 bases: TGTGCCAGCTCACCACTGTCAGGGGATAACTATGGCTACACCTTC.

The chain carries TRBV2 and TRBJ2-3; perhaps TRBD2 as D (6 bases). V gave up 6 bases and J gave up 3 bases, with 16 bases separating them. The germline CDR1 and CDR2 sequences are SNHLY and FYNNEI. The CDR3 runs 15 residues. DNA for the CDR3: TGTGCCAGCAGGGGGGGACGACACTCGACAGATACGCAGTATTTT. This translates into CASRGGRHSTDTQYF.

The gene calls are TRBV28 and TRBJ2-5; TRBD1 aligns across 7 bases. CDR1 and CDR2 from the germline V gene are MDHEN and SYDVKM. This CDR3 has 16 residues. J lost 0 bases, V lost 6 bases, and 10 bases had no gene match. The CDR3: CASSPSGTANQETQYF. The CDR3 DNA sequence: TGTGCCAGCAGCCCCTCCGGGACAGCCAACCAAGAGACCCAGTACTTC.